One and the same sample provided the 25 T cell receptor beta chains below, sequenced in a study of PD-L1 blockade in urothelial cancer. Method: immunoSEQ multiplex PCR; TCRdb's copy keeps in-frame clones and lacks some. The table lists some 54,000 clones, 84% of them singletons. Sequenced material: PBMCs, taken around atezolizumab (anti-PD-L1) treatment. These receptors originate from a man in his forties with urothelial cancer.

V usage is TRBV7-2 and J usage is TRBJ2-5, with D perhaps matching TRBD2 (6 bases). V was shortened by 2 bases and J by 4 bases, with 11 bases between the two germline ends. Germline CDR1 is SGHTA and CDR2 is FQGNSA. This CDR3 is built from 14 residues. CDR3 sequence (DNA): TGTGCCAGCAGCTTATCCTCCGGGGGAGAGACCCAGTACTTC. Protein: CASSLSSGGETQYF. The variable domain in full, completed from reference TRBV7-2 and TRBJ2-5, reads GAGVSQSPSNKVTEKGKDVELRCDPISGHTALYWYRQSLGQGLEFLIYFQGNSAPDKSGLPSDRFSAERTGGSVSTLTIQRTQQEDSAVYLCASSLSSGGETQYFGPGTRLLVL.

This rearrangement joins TRBV9 to TRBJ1-1; D is possibly TRBD1 (5 bases). The CDR3 length is 14 residues. Trimming removed 6 bases at V and 1 base at J, with 13 bases between. Germline lookup yields CDR1 SGDLS and CDR2 YYNGEE. CDR3 protein: CASTSGGENTEAFF. CDR3 nucleotide sequence: TGTGCCAGCACCTCCGGAGGGGAGAACACTGAAGCTTTCTTT.

The chain carries TRBV30 and TRBJ2-5; tentatively, D is TRBD1 (6 bases). The length of the CDR3 is 13 residues. Trimming took 2 bases from V and 14 from J, leaving 21 bases between them. Germline V gene data show CDR1 as GTSNPN and CDR2 as SVGIG (reference sequence). CDR3 amino acids: CAWSTSLRQVGYF. The CDR3 bases are TGTGCCTGGAGTACCTCTTTGAGACAGGTCGGTTACTTC.

This rearrangement joins TRBV6-5 to TRBJ1-1, with D hard to call. The CDR3 covers 11 residues. Germline V gene data show CDR1 as MNHEY and CDR2 as SVGAGI. With 8 bases removed from V and 5 bases from J, the gap between germline ends came to 9 bases. The CDR3 region is CASGPKTEAFF. In DNA, the CDR3 is TGTGCCAGCGGCCCGAAAACTGAAGCTTTCTTT.

This chain joins TRBV13 and TRBJ1-5; 7 bases are a match to TRBD1. The CDR3 runs 17 residues. The junction had 14 bases not matched to a gene; V was cut back by 6 bases and J by 3 bases. CDR1 PRHDT and CDR2 FYEKMQ come from the germline V gene (reference sequence). CDR3 loop: CASSSRGGDRVNQPQHF. DNA of the CDR3: TGTGCCAGCAGTTCACGGGGGGGGGACAGAGTCAATCAGCCCCAGCATTTT.

The rearrangement joins TRBV30 to TRBJ2-1, with a weak D call TRBD2 (5 bases). The CDR3 is 12 residues long. Germline lookup yields CDR1 GTSNPN and CDR2 SVGIG (reference sequence). Between the trimmed V and J ends, which lost 1 base and 14 bases, there was a span of 15 bases. The CDR3 coding sequence is TGTGCCTGGAGTGGGTCCTCTTCGCGGGAGTTCTTC. This translates into CAWSGSSSREFF.

The V gene is TRBV27, the J gene TRBJ2-7; the match to TRBD2 covers 8 bases. The germline gives CDR1 MNHEY, CDR2 SMNVEV (reference sequence). This CDR3 is 13 amino acids long. The CDR3 here is CATQGGGSYEQYF. CDR3 DNA sequence: TGTGCTACACAGGGCGGGGGGAGCTACGAGCAGTACTTC.

The chain links TRBV5-4 to TRBJ1-1; 7 bases match TRBD1. J gave up 2 bases and V 7 bases, and 8 bases lay outside the gene matches. The CDR3 covers 14 residues. Germline V gives CDR1 SGHNT, CDR2 YYREEE (reference sequence). CDR3 loop: CASRPGTANTEAFF. Written as DNA, the CDR3 is TGTGCCAGCCGACCCGGGACAGCTAACACTGAAGCTTTCTTT.

The rearrangement uses TRBV14 and TRBJ1-2; D gene uncertain. The CDR3 contains 13 residues. The germline CDR1 and CDR2 sequences are SGHDN and FVKESK. V was trimmed by 1 base and J by 10 bases, leaving 13 bases between them. CDR3 region: CASSQGALTPYTF. Here the CDR3 DNA reads TGTGCCAGCAGCCAAGGTGCGCTTACCCCCTACACCTTC.

This clone was observed a single time. The sample contains more than one DNA sequence encoding this CDR3. The rearrangement joins TRBV27 to TRBJ1-5; maybe TRBD1 (6 bases). Germline V gives CDR1 MNHEY, CDR2 SMNVEV (reference sequence). V was shortened by 6 bases and J by 3 bases, with 18 bases between the two germline ends. This CDR3 contains 16 residues. The DNA for the CDR3 is TGTGCCAGCAGGCGGAGACCTCAGGGGCCCAATCAGCCCCAGCATTTT. This gives the protein CASRRRPQGPNQPQHF.

The chain recombines TRBV7-3 with TRBJ2-1, with D possibly matching TRBD1 (9 bases). Germline V lookup: CDR1 SGHTA, CDR2 FQGTGA. The CDR3 runs 16 residues. Trimming took off 6 bases at V and 6 bases at J, with 21 bases between the two ends. The CDR3 region is CASSFGGGQGPNEQFF. The CDR3 nucleotides are TGTGCCAGCAGTTTCGGGGGGGGACAGGGACCCAATGAGCAGTTCTTC.

The rearrangement joins TRBV7-9 to TRBJ2-3, with D possibly TRBD1 on 5 matching bases. Trimming removed 2 bases from V and 6 bases from J, with 12 bases in between. This CDR3 contains 14 residues. Looked up from germline, CDR1 is SEHNR and CDR2 is FQNEAQ (reference sequence). The DNA of the CDR3 is TGTGCCAGCAGCTTATACCAGGGCTCGGATACGCAGTATTTT. Residues: CASSLYQGSDTQYF.

This chain joins TRBV5-6 and TRBJ2-7; TRBD1 aligns across 7 bases. This CDR3 region has 15 residues. CDR1 SGHDT and CDR2 YYEEEE come from the germline V gene. Trimming cost V 4 bases and J 5 bases; bases outside gene matches: 12. The CDR3, as DNA: TGTGCCAGCAGCCGGTTCCAGACAGGGTACAACGAGCAGTACTTC. It specifies CASSRFQTGYNEQYF. The full variable domain, completed using reference TRBV5-6 and TRBJ2-7, is DAGVTQSPTHLIKTRGQQVTLRCSPKSGHDTVSWYQQALGQGPQFIFQYYEEEERQRGNFPDRFSGHQFPNYSSELNVNALLLGDSALYLCASSRFQTGYNEQYFGPGTRLTVT.

V usage is TRBV5-4 and J usage is TRBJ1-1, with D uncertain. The CDR3 loop spans 12 amino acids. Germline CDR1 reads SGHNT; CDR2 reads YYREEE (reference sequence). Trimming stripped 1 base from V and 7 bases from J, with 8 bases between. CDR3 loop: CASSLMSSEAFF. CDR3 coding DNA: TGTGCCAGCAGCTTGATGTCCAGTGAAGCTTTCTTT.

The rearrangement links TRBV19 to TRBJ1-1; D not resolved. Germline CDR1 reads LNHDA; CDR2 reads SQIVND (reference sequence). The CDR3 sequence is 15 residues long. The V end was cut by 6 bases, the J end by 4 bases, with 18 bases between. The CDR3 nucleotides are TGTGCCAGTAGAAGCGGCGAGACGATGGGCACTGAAGCTTTCTTT. Its translation is CASRSGETMGTEAFF.

The J gene is TRBJ1-1, the V gene TRBV20-1, with D unclear. The V end lost 4 bases, the J end lost 1 base, and 4 bases lay between the germline ends. Germline-derived CDR1 and CDR2 are DFQATT and SNEGSKA (reference sequence). The CDR3 spans 11 residues. The CDR3 loop reads CSATRNTEAFF. The CDR3 region has the DNA TGCAGTGCTACCAGGAACACTGAAGCTTTCTTT.

The V gene is TRBV5-1, the J gene TRBJ2-5, with 7 nucleotides matching TRBD2. The CDR3 length is 17 residues. V shed 4 bases, J shed 0 bases, and the junction held 12 bases outside the gene matches. Germline CDR1 is SGHRS and CDR2 is YFSETQ. DNA of the CDR3: TGCGCCAGCAGCACCGGAAAGTCAAGCGGGAACCAAGAGACCCAGTACTTC. Its protein product is CASSTGKSSGNQETQYF.

V gene TRBV7-2 combines with J gene TRBJ1-1; D remains ambiguous. Trimming removed 2 bases at V and 1 base at J, with 8 bases between. Germline V gives CDR1 SGHTA, CDR2 FQGNSA. The CDR3 runs to 14 residues. Here the CDR3 reads CASSLKWANTEAFF. The CDR3 DNA reads as TGTGCCAGCAGCTTAAAGTGGGCGAACACTGAAGCTTTCTTT.

This rearrangement joins TRBV19 to TRBJ1-1; D may be TRBD1 (5 bases). V lost 5 bases to trimming and J lost 11 bases, with 18 bases between them. The germline V gene has CDR1 LNHDA and CDR2 SQIVND (reference sequence). This CDR3 has 13 amino acids. The CDR3 loop reads CASSVANGGGAFF. The CDR3 DNA is TGTGCCAGTAGTGTCGCCAATGGGGGAGGGGCTTTCTTT. The full variable domain, in which reference TRBV19 and TRBJ1-1 provide the parts outside the CDR3, is DGGITQSPKYLFRKEGQNVTLSCEQNLNHDAMYWYRQDPGQGLRLIYYSQIVNDFQKGDIAEGYSVSREKKESFPLTVTSAQKNPTAFYLCASSVANGGGAFFGQGTRLTVV.

The gene calls are TRBV5-1 and TRBJ2-7; D perhaps matches TRBD1 (5 bases). This CDR3 has 14 amino acids. Germline V gene sequence: CDR1 SGHRS, CDR2 YFSETQ. V was cut by 4 bases and J by 0 bases, with 11 bases left in between. DNA for the CDR3: TGCGCCAGCAGCCGAGACAGTGCCTCCTACGAGCAGTACTTC. Protein: CASSRDSASYEQYF.

The chain links TRBV7-9 to TRBJ1-2; no reliable D call. CDR1 is SEHNR and CDR2 is FQNEAQ in the germline V gene (reference sequence). V lost 3 bases, J lost 6 bases, and 8 bases lay in between. There are 12 residues in the CDR3. Here the CDR3 DNA reads TGTGCCAGCAGCTTCGATAGCGATGGCTACACCTTC. Translating gives CASSFDSDGYTF.

The chain joins TRBV10-3 to TRBJ2-5; 14 bases agree with TRBD2. This CDR3 spans 19 amino acids. J gave up 6 bases and V 3 bases, and 15 bases lay outside the gene matches. Germline CDR1 and CDR2: ENHRY and SYGVKD. The CDR3 region has the DNA TGTGCCATCAGTGAACACGGACTAGCGGGAGGAGGAGGCATGAAGACCCAGTACTTC. It codes for CAISEHGLAGGGGMKTQYF.

V is TRBV28 and J is TRBJ2-3, with D maybe TRBD2 (5 bases). Germline V CDR1 and CDR2: MDHEN, SYDVKM. The CDR3 has 13 residues. Trimming left V 6 bases short and J 0 bases short, with 7 bases between. The CDR3 bases are TGTGCCAGCAGGCGGACTAGCACAGATACGCAGTATTTT. Translated: CASRRTSTDTQYF.

The chain is built from TRBV5-1 and TRBJ1-2, with 9 bases matching TRBD1. From germline, CDR1 is SGHRS and CDR2 YFSETQ. V was pared by 4 bases and J by 1 base, with 5 bases of the junction left unmatched. The CDR3 has 15 residues. The CDR3 protein is CASSQRQGVNYGYTF. The CDR3 DNA is TGCGCCAGCAGCCAACGACAGGGGGTTAACTATGGCTACACCTTC. Full variable domain (outside the CDR3, taken from reference TRBV5-1 and TRBJ1-2): KAGVTQTPRYLIKTRGQQVTLSCSPISGHRSVSWYQQTPGQGLQFLFEYFSETQRNKGNFPGRFSGRQFSNSRSEMNVSTLELGDSALYLCASSQRQGVNYGYTFGSGTRLTVV.

The table lists this clone with a count of one. J is TRBJ2-3 and V is TRBV7-2; D is perhaps TRBD2 (7 bases). This CDR3 has 15 amino acids. The V end lost 4 bases, the J end lost 8 bases, and 19 bases lay between the germline ends. Germline V gene sequence: CDR1 SGHTA, CDR2 FQGNSA. The CDR3 nucleotides are TGTGCCAGCAGCTCCATCACCGGGGGGCTCGGTACGCAGTATTTT. Its translation is CASSSITGGLGTQYF.